This TCR beta chain was obtained from a study of T cells in Graves' hyperthyroidism and ophthalmopathy. Clinical symptoms, serum thyroxine, TRAb, thyroid ultrasound and orbital computed tomography established diagnosis. In its sample, this clonotype was seen many times. Its antigen is not known. The TCR beta CDR3 regions underwent amplification using RNA transcripts as the source. A first-round RT-PCR of the TCR CDR3 used the HTBI primer set. One entry per CDR3 protein, called by TCRdb with MiXCR from the multiplex PCR reads. The sample has around 580,000 distinct CDR3 sequences; 35% to 55% are singletons. Whole-study findings and limits: Before onset, by a median of around six months, the model predicted ophthalmopathy. Researchers report that a 13 V-J model separated ophthalmopathy from stable hyperthyroidism.

CDR1 and CDR2 from the germline V gene are SEHNR and FQNEAQ (reference sequence). V was trimmed by 5 bases and J by 0 bases, leaving 20 bases between them. CDR3 length equals 18 residues. The J gene is TRBJ1-3, the V gene TRBV7-9; possible D gene TRBD1, 5 bases. Input material: peripheral blood or thyroid tissue (not recorded which). The clonotype was recovered from a woman aged 18-29 years with Graves' hyperthyroidism. The CDR3 region is CASSPGHLRSPSGNTIYF. CDR3 DNA sequence: TGTGCCAGCAGCCCAGGACACCTCCGGAGCCCCTCTGGAAACACCATATATTTT.